The source of this T cell receptor beta chain is a study of T cell clones after liver transplantation. Study in general: Liver transplant recipients had immunosuppression withdrawal attempted within 2 years. Tolerant meant at least one year fully off immunosuppression without liver enzymes above twice normal. TCRbeta sequencing after a pre-transplant mixed lymphocyte reaction identified graft-donor-reactive clones, later tracked in post-transplant blood. Whole-study findings and limits: A significant post-transplant drop in circulating graft-donor-reactive CD4 TCRbeta sequences occurred in most of the 8 subjects.

Turning to this clone: Its antigen is not identified.

The CDR3 length is 11 residues. V lost 7 bases and J 4 bases, leaving 10 bases between the germline ends. Germline CDR1 SQVTM, CDR2 ANQGSEA. The protocol was immunoSEQ multiplex PCR, while the TCRdb copy is restricted to in-frame clones and leaves out a portion. The table has 20,000 to 25,000 clones, around three quarters seen once; the top ten hold about 2.8%. The receptor was isolated from a human donor who received a liver transplant. The chain carries TRBV29-1 and TRBJ1-1; D remains unclear. The specimen was CD4+ T cells from blood, collected before liver transplant. CDR3 DNA sequence: TGCAGCGCGACTACTCTCACTGAAGCTTTCTTT. It translates to CSATTLTEAFF.